What follows describes a single TCR beta chain. The data derive from a study of blood T cell repertoires in COVID-19. Study-wide background: Both acute and convalescent COVID-19 samples were obtained from the United States, Italy and Spain. Sample material is recorded as cDNA or gDNA derived from T cells, B-cell-depleted T cells, or PBMCs.

This CDR3 region has 13 residues. Germline-derived CDR1 and CDR2 are MNHEY and SVGAGI. V lost 4 bases, J lost 6 bases, and 11 bases lay in between. In the original workflow: Estimation of nucleated cell counts was performed using reference gene primer amplification. Assay used: immunoSEQ multiplex PCR; TCRdb lists only in-frame clones, some missing. V and J calls and clone size come straight from that table; D and trimming were deduced from the DNA. Seen here are tens of thousands of clones, roughly 84% observed once, and the top ten hold approximately 40%. The sequencing sample was made of peripheral blood. The V and J genes are TRBV6-5 and TRBJ2-3; D might be TRBD1 (6 bases). The source is a man older than 75 with acute or convalescent COVID-19. The CDR3 DNA follows: TGTGCCAGCAGTTTACAGGGCGGGGATACGCAGTATTTT. This sequence encodes CASSLQGGDTQYF.